Listed below are T cell receptor beta chains from one sample, sequenced in a study of shared clonotypes between healthy human individuals. The repertoire was sequenced with immunoSEQ multiplex PCR; TCRdb's copy has only in-frame clones and lacks some. The sample has 85,000 to 100,000 clones, approximately 61% seen once. Sample: memory CD8+ T cells sorted from blood. These TCRs come from a man aged 25 to 40 in good health. Each CDR3 is given with its conserved first and last residue. D genes are given only for firm matches. The size entry is marked missing in some rows and otherwise reads once, few, many or a size class.

v_call	d_call	clone_size	j_call	cdr3_aa	cdr3_nt
TRBV19	.	.	TRBJ2-5	CASSVGPATVETQYF	TGTGCCAGTAGTGTAGGTCCCGCAACGGTGGAGACCCAGTACTTC
TRBV5-1	.	.	TRBJ2-5	CASSARNRQETQYF	TGCGCCAGCAGCGCGCGAAACCGCCAAGAGACCCAGTACTTC
TRBV2	.	few	TRBJ2-4	CASSGTVAKNIQYF	TGTGCCAGCAGCGGGACCGTAGCCAAAAACATTCAGTACTTC
TRBV28	.	.	TRBJ1-2	CASSLSGTIYGYTF	TGTGCCAGCAGTTTATCAGGGACCATCTATGGCTACACCTTC
TRBV28	TRBD1	.	TRBJ2-3	CASDPGQGRGTDTQYF	TGTGCCAGCGACCCTGGACAGGGCCGAGGGACAGATACGCAGTATTTT
TRBV5-5	.	.	TRBJ1-1	CASSLSRVGGTEAFF	TGTGCCAGCAGCTTATCCAGGGTTGGAGGAACTGAAGCTTTCTTT
TRBV29-1	.	.	TRBJ2-5	CAIGGEETQYF	TGCGCAATCGGGGGCGAGGAGACCCAGTACTTC
TRBV25-1	TRBD1	.	TRBJ2-3	CASSARQGNTDTQYF	TGTGCCAGCAGTGCACGACAGGGGAACACAGATACGCAGTATTTT
TRBV5-8	.	once	TRBJ2-6	CASSLRGWGANVLTF	TGTGCCAGCAGCTTGCGCGGGTGGGGGGCCAACGTCCTGACTTTC
TRBV2	.	many	TRBJ2-1	CASSLTGYNEQFF	TGTGCCAGCAGTCTCACTGGGTACAATGAGCAGTTCTTC
TRBV10-1	.	.	TRBJ2-7	CASSEWSTASYEQYF	TGCGCCAGCAGTGAGTGGAGTACGGCCTCCTACGAGCAGTACTTC
TRBV29-1	.	.	TRBJ2-6	CSVYRSELGANVPTF	TGCAGCGTTTATCGATCCGAACTTGGGGCCAACGTCCCGACTTTC
TRBV19	TRBD1	many	TRBJ1-5	CASTTGGAGFQPQHF	TGTGCCAGTACCACAGGGGGCGCGGGGTTTCAGCCCCAGCATTTT
TRBV7-9	.	large	TRBJ2-4	CASSQGLGGDIQYF	TGTGCCAGCAGCCAGGGGCTGGGGGGGGACATTCAGTACTTC
TRBV5-4	TRBD1	.	TRBJ2-5	CASSLDRGLQETQYF	TGTGCCAGCAGCTTGGACAGGGGCCTACAAGAGACCCAGTACTTC
TRBV4-3	TRBD2	.	TRBJ2-7	CASSQLSGKDYEQYF	TGCGCCAGCAGCCAATTGAGCGGGAAAGACTACGAGCAGTACTTC
TRBV7-9	.	few	TRBJ2-7	CASSLSLVGGDEQYF	TGTGCCAGCAGCTTATCATTAGTGGGAGGAGACGAGCAGTACTTC
TRBV7-2	TRBD2	once	TRBJ2-7	CASSLEASRPGLAGVQYF	TGTGCCAGCAGCTTAGAGGCTAGCAGGCCCGGACTAGCGGGAGTGCAGTACTTC
TRBV6-1	.	.	TRBJ1-4	CATSSSVEVEKLFF	TGTGCCACATCCTCCTCGGTGGAGGTCGAAAAACTGTTTTTT
TRBV6-5	.	.	TRBJ2-7	CATRGPTYEQYF	TGTGCCACCCGGGGTCCTACCTACGAGCAGTACTTC
TRBV7-9	TRBD1	many	TRBJ2-5	CASSHARTGEETQYF	TGTGCCAGCAGCCATGCTCGGACAGGGGAGGAGACCCAGTACTTC
TRBV7-2	.	.	TRBJ2-1	CASSLFNNEQFF	TGTGCCAGCAGCTTATTTAACAATGAGCAGTTCTTC
TRBV4-1	.	few	TRBJ1-5	CASSQDTGSNQPQHF	TGCGCCAGCAGCCAAGATACAGGGAGCAATCAGCCCCAGCATTTT
TRBV2	.	.	TRBJ1-5	CASTRFWARNQPQHF	TGTGCCAGCACCCGATTTTGGGCCCGGAATCAGCCCCAGCATTTT
TRBV28	TRBD1	.	TRBJ1-2	CASSGTDNYGYTF	TGTGCCAGCAGTGGGACAGATAACTATGGCTACACCTTC
TRBV4-3	.	.	TRBJ1-2	CASSPLGGSYGYTF	TGCGCCAGCAGCCCACTGGGGGGGAGCTATGGCTACACCTTC
TRBV7-9	.	.	TRBJ1-2	CASSLFGVNGYTF	TGTGCCAGCAGCTTATTCGGGGTTAATGGCTACACCTTC
TRBV28	TRBD2	.	TRBJ2-1	CASSKLAGEIWEQFF	TGTGCCAGCAGCAAGCTAGCGGGAGAGATTTGGGAGCAGTTCTTC
TRBV2	.	many	TRBJ1-3	CASSEADLGNTIYF	TGTGCCAGCAGTGAGGCAGACCTTGGAAACACCATATATTTT
TRBV5-5	.	.	TRBJ2-1	CASSLYPAVYNEQFF	TGTGCCAGCAGCCTTTACCCAGCGGTCTACAATGAGCAGTTCTTC
TRBV2	.	.	TRBJ2-1	CASSDSGITNNEQFF	TGTGCCAGCAGTGACTCCGGGATTACCAACAATGAGCAGTTCTTC
TRBV5-1	TRBD1	.	TRBJ1-2	CASSDTGGLYGYTF	TGCGCCAGCAGCGATACAGGGGGCCTCTATGGCTACACCTTC